What follows describes a single TCR beta chain. Antigen unknown. The data were obtained in a study of CD8 T cells in Susac syndrome. Sequencing of TCR beta, carried out with a high-throughput approach, was applied to CD8+ and CD4+ T cells from the blood. RNA in amounts of roughly 0.5 to 1 ug was reverse transcribed with random hexamers. TCRdb recomputed calls from the immunoSEQ multiplex PCR reads with MiXCR, one row per CDR3 protein. In the table there are about 110,000 distinct CDR3 sequences, around 97% of which are singletons. Study-level results: The study's TCR sequencing and HLA analysis covered a relatively small number of individuals, and the study acknowledged this.

The CDR3 spans 13 residues. Between the trimmed V and J ends, which lost 7 bases and 5 bases, there was a span of 11 bases. Germline loops: CDR1 SGHTA, CDR2 FQGNSA. The receptor was derived from a human donor in good health. Sequencing was performed on CD4+ T cells from PBMCs. The rearrangement uses TRBV7-2 and TRBJ2-2; D uncertain. CDR3 protein: CASTRLGTGELFF. The CDR3 DNA sequence: TGTGCCAGCACACGGCTAGGGACCGGGGAGCTGTTTTTT.